Below, 19 T cell receptor beta chains from the same sample are listed, as sequenced in a study of blood T cells in healthy people across ages. Primers used in a second PCR of roughly 7 to 12 cycles were a sample-barcoded 5' primer and a J-beta primer mix. TCRdb analysed the 5' RACE reads with MiXCR anew, one entry per CDR3 protein. The sample contains more than 700,000 distinct CDR3 sequences, less than 70% of which appear only once. The sample comprised blood. These receptor sequences come from a man at least 80 years old in good health.

V usage is TRBV2 and J usage is TRBJ1-6, with 7 bases aligning to TRBD1. The junction had 4 bases not matched to a gene; V was cut back by 8 bases and J by 6 bases. This CDR3 comprises 13 residues. Germline V lookup: CDR1 SNHLY, CDR2 FYNNEI. CDR3 protein: CASPDRPNSPLHF. As DNA, the CDR3 is TGTGCCAGCCCGGACAGGCCTAATTCACCCCTCCACTTT.

This clonotype was observed at least ten times. The V and J genes are TRBV6-2 or TRBV6-3 and TRBJ2-7; possible D gene TRBD2, 5 bases. CDR1 and CDR2 (germline): MNHEY, SVGEGT. V shed 2 bases and J shed 6 bases, with 14 bases lying between them. This CDR3 has 14 residues. The CDR3 nucleotides are TGTGCCAGCAGTTACGAGGGATTGCTTATCGAGCAGTACTTC. It encodes CASSYEGLLIEQYF.

This clonotype has a handful of counts. This sequence joins TRBV28 and TRBJ2-5, with D perhaps matching TRBD1 or TRBD2 (5 bases each). Germline lookup yields CDR1 MDHEN and CDR2 SYDVKM. Trimming pared 7 bases from V and 5 bases from J, leaving 17 bases between. This CDR3 has 14 residues. CDR3 sequence reads: CASTPAGSAETQYF. CDR3 sequence (DNA): TGTGCCAGCACCCCGGCAGGGAGTGCGGAGACCCAGTACTTC.

This rearrangement joins TRBV6-2 or TRBV6-3 to TRBJ1-4, with D perhaps matching TRBD1 (5 bases). This CDR3 spans 15 amino acids. Germline assignment: CDR1 MNHEY and CDR2 SVGEGT. The V gene lost 7 bases and the J gene lost 3 bases, with 15 bases spanning the gap. In nucleotides, the CDR3 is TGTGCCAGCATCTTCGGGCGGGGCCCTAATGAAAAACTGTTTTTT. Translation: CASIFGRGPNEKLFF.

The rearrangement joins TRBV7-2 to TRBJ2-7; the D is unclear. The last part of the DNA fits TRBJ2-5 better; the J call may be wrong. The CDR3 extends over 13 amino acids. CDR1 and CDR2 (germline): SGHTA, FQGNSA. The CDR3 bases are TGTGCCAGCAGCGTAGAAGGGTTCGGGACCCAGTACTTC. Translation gives CASSVEGFGTQYF.

The gene calls are TRBV9 and TRBJ2-1; 8 bases are a match to TRBD1. The CDR3 extends over 14 amino acids. Germline assignment: CDR1 SGDLS and CDR2 YYNGEE. V was pared by 0 bases and J by 12 bases, with 8 bases of the junction left unmatched. The CDR3 sequence: CASSVAGQGEGQFF. DNA for the CDR3: TGTGCCAGCAGCGTAGCCGGACAGGGAGAAGGGCAGTTCTTC.

This clonotype turned up a few times. V usage is TRBV5-1 and J usage is TRBJ1-2; 10 nucleotides match TRBD1. There are 13 residues in the CDR3. Looked up from germline, CDR1 is SGHRS and CDR2 is YFSETQ. Trimming at V came to 3 bases and at J to 8 bases, leaving 4 bases not matched to a gene. The CDR3: CASSYDRGRGYTF. In DNA, the CDR3 is TGCGCCAGCAGCTACGACAGGGGGCGCGGCTACACCTTC. The whole variable domain, remainder taken from reference TRBV5-1 and TRBJ1-2, is KAGVTQTPRYLIKTRGQQVTLSCSPISGHRSVSWYQQTPGQGLQFLFEYFSETQRNKGNFPGRFSGRQFSNSRSEMNVSTLELGDSALYLCASSYDRGRGYTFGSGTRLTVV.

The chain employs TRBV20-1 and TRBJ2-3; D not resolved. This CDR3 has 14 amino acids. Germline values: CDR1 DFQATT, CDR2 SNEGSKA (reference sequence). Deletions cut 3 bases from V and 4 bases from J, with 14 bases between. The chain's CDR3 is CSARMRVSADTQYF. In DNA form, the CDR3 reads TGCAGTGCTAGGATGAGAGTAAGCGCAGATACGCAGTATTTT.

The chain combines TRBV7-8 with TRBJ2-2; D gene ambiguous. The V and J ends lost 3 bases and 0 bases respectively, with 8 bases between them. The CDR3 covers 15 residues. The germline V gene encodes CDR1 SGHVS and CDR2 FQNEAQ. The CDR3 coding sequence is TGTGCCAGCAGCTTCGCGGCTTCGAACACCGGGGAGCTGTTTTTT. Residues: CASSFAASNTGELFF.

The gene calls are TRBV7-9 and TRBJ1-2; D perhaps matches TRBD1 (5 bases). This CDR3 has 15 amino acids. Trimming cost V 1 base and J 8 bases, with 17 bases left between them. Germline CDR1 SEHNR, CDR2 FQNEAQ (reference sequence). The DNA of the CDR3 is TGTGCCAGCAGCTTAGTTTCCTGGACATCAGCCGGCTACACCTTC. Residues: CASSLVSWTSAGYTF.

The count of this clonotype is one. This chain connects TRBV12-3 or TRBV12-4 to TRBJ1-2, with D unclear. The CDR3 spans 12 residues. Deletions cut 6 bases from V and 7 bases from J, with 12 bases between. CDR3 sequence reads: CASSTTFGGYTF. CDR3 coding DNA: TGTGCCAGCAGCACTACATTCGGTGGCTACACCTTC.

The chain employs TRBV4-1 and TRBJ2-7; 7 positions match TRBD2. V was pared by 3 bases and J by 3 bases, with 8 bases of the junction left unmatched. The germline CDR1 and CDR2 sequences are MGHRA and YSYEKL. CDR3 length: 15 residues. Written as DNA, the CDR3 is TGCGCCAGCAGCCACGAACGGGAGGTCTACTACGAGCAGTACTTC. Translated, it gives CASSHEREVYYEQYF.

The genes are TRBV28 and TRBJ2-7, with 12 positions matching TRBD1. The CDR3 totals 22 residues. J gave up 2 bases and V 3 bases, and 23 bases lay outside the gene matches. Per the germline V gene, CDR1 is MDHEN and CDR2 is SYDVKM. CDR3 in DNA: TGTGCCAGCAGTTTCCTAAGACCTCCCGGGACAGGGGGCCGTATTGTGGCCTACGAGCAGTACTTC. This sequence encodes CASSFLRPPGTGGRIVAYEQYF.

This clonotype has just a few counts. CDR3 sequence (DNA): TGTGCCAGCAGGGCAGGGGACAGGCCGTTTACAGTACGCGAGCAGTACTTC. As protein: CASRAGDRPFTVREQYF. The V gene is TRBV27, the J gene TRBJ2-7, with 8 bases that match TRBD1. J lost 6 bases, V lost 6 bases, and 19 bases had no gene match. This CDR3 contains 17 residues. Per the germline V gene, CDR1 is MNHEY and CDR2 is SMNVEV (reference sequence).

The V gene is TRBV20-1, the J gene TRBJ2-1; 9 nucleotides match TRBD2. V was clipped by 3 bases and J by 6 bases; unmatched bases: 6. Per the germline V gene, CDR1 is DFQATT and CDR2 is SNEGSKA (reference sequence). This CDR3 spans 14 amino acids. As DNA, the CDR3 is TGCAGTGCTAGGCCTAGCGGGACTCGCAATGAGCAGTTCTTC. Translated: CSARPSGTRNEQFF.

The rearrangement uses TRBV27 and TRBJ1-2; D is perhaps TRBD1 (6 bases). V lost 6 bases and J lost 4, with 21 bases in between. Germline values: CDR1 MNHEY, CDR2 SMNVEV (reference sequence). The CDR3 loop spans 16 amino acids. CDR3 sequence: CASSILRDEGGYGYTF. In DNA, the CDR3 is TGTGCCAGCAGCATACTACGGGACGAGGGGGGCTATGGCTACACCTTC.

The CDR3 bases are TGTGCCACCAGTGATAATCCGGGAGCCTACGAGCAGTACTTC. As protein: CATSDNPGAYEQYF. The chain joins TRBV24-1 to TRBJ2-7; a possible D gene is TRBD2 (6 bases). Germline-derived CDR1 and CDR2 are KGHDR and SFDVKD. V was shortened by 3 bases and J by 2 bases, with 10 bases between the two germline ends. This CDR3 contains 14 residues.

In regard to this clonotype: A read error may account for a junction end that differs from germline. The V call is TRBV9, the J call TRBJ2-5; the D gene could be TRBD1 or TRBD2 (6 bases each). The CDR3 has 16 residues. In germline, CDR1 is SGDLS, CDR2 YYNGEE. The CDR3 region is CARSVGGDTASETQYF. The CDR3 nucleotides read TGTGCCCGCAGCGTAGGAGGGGACACAGCCTCGGAGACCCAGTACTTC.

The genes are TRBV20-1 and TRBJ2-3; TRBD2 is a possible D gene (6 bases). V was cut by 0 bases and J by 2 bases, with 12 bases left in between. Germline lookup yields CDR1 DFQATT and CDR2 SNEGSKA (reference sequence). This CDR3 is built from 15 residues. The CDR3: CSARDTGDPTDTQYF. CDR3 nucleotides: TGCAGTGCTAGAGATACGGGAGACCCCACAGATACGCAGTATTTT.